This TCR beta chain was captured in a study of vaccination effects on CD4 cells after COVID-19. Study details: Samples came 142 and 148 days after COVID-19 diagnosis, before vaccination.

Points from the study as a whole: In convalescent patients, vaccine-induced clones largely differed from infection-induced clones. Substantial clonal contraction characterized both infection- and vaccine-induced clones late after vaccination.

To note about this clone: Its antigen remains unidentified.

Antigen-specific CD4+ T cell clonotypes were called by their expansion after viral peptide-pool culture in ViraFEST. Having been cultured for under twelve days, the cells underwent CD4+ T cell isolation. It was between March and December 2020 that the person had a SARS-CoV-2 infection confirmed by PCR. Profiling relied on immunoSEQ multiplex PCR, and the TCRdb table lists in-frame clones only, not all of them. This sample has 30,000 to 35,000 clones; 72% occur once, and the top ten carry 28%. Germline assignment: CDR1 LGHNA and CDR2 YSLEER. The CDR3 length is 17 residues. J lost 5 bases, V lost 2 bases, and 9 bases had no gene match.

The sequence was collected from a human donor who had a prior SARS-CoV-2 infection. The sample here was CD4+ T cells from PBMCs cultured with a peptide pool, taken before COVID-19 vaccination. This chain connects TRBV4-3 to TRBJ2-3; 11 nucleotides match TRBD1. In nucleotides, the CDR3 is TGCGCCAGCAGCCAATATGGGACAGGGGGTGTGATAGATACGCAGTATTTT. It specifies CASSQYGTGGVIDTQYF.